The 5 T cell receptor beta chains presented below share a single source sample, sequenced in a study of blood T cell repertoires in COVID-19. Here immunoSEQ multiplex PCR was the method, and the copy in TCRdb shows in-frame clones only, minus some. Of approximately 100,000 clones in the sample, 84% were seen once. The source material was peripheral blood. These TCRs come from an older woman with acute or convalescent COVID-19.

This chain links TRBV6-6 with TRBJ2-5, with D unclear. The CDR3 covers 13 residues. Germline values: CDR1 MNHNY, CDR2 SVGAGI (reference sequence). V dropped 5 bases and J dropped 5 bases, with 12 bases sitting between them. The CDR3 DNA reads TGTGCCAGCAGTATTCCCCATGGCGAGACCCAGTACTTC. It is translated as CASSIPHGETQYF.

V is TRBV28 and J is TRBJ2-3; 7 nucleotides align to TRBD1. V shed 6 bases, J shed 2 bases, and the junction held 5 bases outside the gene matches. CDR1 MDHEN and CDR2 SYDVKM come from the germline V gene. This CDR3 region has 14 residues. The CDR3 nucleotides read TGTGCCAGCAGCTACGGACAGGTCACAGATACGCAGTATTTT. Its protein is CASSYGQVTDTQYF.

The chain is built from TRBV13 and TRBJ1-1; the D gene is possibly TRBD1 (6 bases). CDR1 is PRHDT and CDR2 is FYEKMQ in the germline V gene (reference sequence). CDR3 length: 13 residues. With 0 bases removed from V and 9 bases from J, the gap between germline ends came to 11 bases. The CDR3 bases are TGTGCCAGCAGCTTAGGTCCGGACAGCCAAGCTTTCTTT. This translates into CASSLGPDSQAFF. The full variable domain, its missing parts supplied by reference TRBV13 and TRBJ1-1, is AAGVIQSPRHLIKEKRETATLKCYPIPRHDTVYWYQQGPGQDPQFLISFYEKMQSDKGSIPDRFSAQQFSDYHSELNMSSLELGDSALYFCASSLGPDSQAFFGQGTRLTVV.

This sequence joins TRBV27 and TRBJ1-4; 12 nucleotides match TRBD1. V lost 4 bases, J lost 4 bases, and 13 bases stayed unmatched. Germline assignment: CDR1 MNHEY and CDR2 SMNVEV (reference sequence). The CDR3 loop spans 19 amino acids. The chain's CDR3 is CASSYLRDRGPLGNEKLFF. DNA for the CDR3: TGTGCCAGCAGTTACCTCCGGGACAGGGGGCCGCTTGGTAATGAAAAACTGTTTTTT.

This chain joins TRBV20-1 and TRBJ2-7, with D tentatively TRBD1 (6 bases). With 3 bases removed from V and 2 bases from J, the gap between germline ends came to 14 bases. The length of the CDR3 is 14 residues. Germline values: CDR1 DFQATT, CDR2 SNEGSKA (reference sequence). The CDR3 DNA reads TGCAGTGCTAGTCGGGACACCACGACCTACGAGCAGTACTTC. Translated, it gives CSASRDTTTYEQYF.